This TCR beta chain was recovered during a study of cytomegalovirus exposure and HLA in healthy donors. Germline CDR1 is SNHLY and CDR2 is FYNNEI. The CDR3 runs 13 residues. The ends lost 6 bases at V and 3 bases at J; junction bases unmatched: 3. Amplification used 60 Vbeta primers and 13 Jbeta primers. The repertoire was sequenced with immunoSEQ multiplex PCR; TCRdb's copy has only in-frame clones and lacks some. In the table there are roughly 150,000 clones, 76% of which are singletons. Sequencing input: PBMCs. The rearrangement links TRBV2 to TRBJ2-3; TRBD2 matches at 7 bases. The sequence was obtained from a woman aged 40 to 49 in good health and CMV-seronegative. In DNA, the CDR3 is TGTGCCAGCAGCGGACTAGGTACAGATACGCAGTATTTT. This sequence encodes CASSGLGTDTQYF.